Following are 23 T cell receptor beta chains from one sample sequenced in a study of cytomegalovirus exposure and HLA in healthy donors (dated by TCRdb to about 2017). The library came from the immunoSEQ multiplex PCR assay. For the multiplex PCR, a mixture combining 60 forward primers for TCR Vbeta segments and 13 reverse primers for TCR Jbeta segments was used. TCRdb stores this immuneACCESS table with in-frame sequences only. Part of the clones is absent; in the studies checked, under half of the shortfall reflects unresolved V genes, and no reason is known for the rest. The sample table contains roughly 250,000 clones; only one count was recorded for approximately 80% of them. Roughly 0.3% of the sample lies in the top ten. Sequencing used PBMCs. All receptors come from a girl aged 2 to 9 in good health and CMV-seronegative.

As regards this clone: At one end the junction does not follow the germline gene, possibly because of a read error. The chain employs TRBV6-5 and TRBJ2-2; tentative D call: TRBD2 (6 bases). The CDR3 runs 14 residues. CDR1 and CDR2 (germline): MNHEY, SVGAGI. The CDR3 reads CASSTSINIGELFF. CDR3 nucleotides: TGTGCCAGCAGTACTAGCATTAACATCGGGGAGCTGTTTTTT.

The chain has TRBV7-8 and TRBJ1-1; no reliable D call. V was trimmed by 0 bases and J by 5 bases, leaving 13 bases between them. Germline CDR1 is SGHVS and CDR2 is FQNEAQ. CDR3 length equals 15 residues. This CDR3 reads CASSLAWEMVTEAFF. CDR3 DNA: TGTGCCAGCAGCTTAGCGTGGGAGATGGTAACTGAAGCTTTCTTT.

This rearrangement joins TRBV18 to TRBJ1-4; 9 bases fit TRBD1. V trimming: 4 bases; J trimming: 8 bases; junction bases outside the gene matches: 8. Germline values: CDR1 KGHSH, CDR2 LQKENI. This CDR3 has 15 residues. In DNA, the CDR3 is TGTGCCAGCTCACTAAGGGGACAGGGATCCGAAAAACTGTTTTTT. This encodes CASSLRGQGSEKLFF.

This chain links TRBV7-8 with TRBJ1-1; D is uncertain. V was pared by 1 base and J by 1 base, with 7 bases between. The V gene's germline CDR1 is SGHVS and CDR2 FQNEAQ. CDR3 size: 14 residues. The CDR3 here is CASSLELSNTEAFF. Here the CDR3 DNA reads TGTGCCAGCAGCTTAGAGCTTTCGAACACTGAAGCTTTCTTT.

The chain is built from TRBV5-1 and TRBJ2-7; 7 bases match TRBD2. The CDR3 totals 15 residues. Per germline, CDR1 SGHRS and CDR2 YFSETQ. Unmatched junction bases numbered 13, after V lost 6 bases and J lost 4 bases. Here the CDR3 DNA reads TGCGCCAGCACAGTTGGGGGAGGGCCTGGATACGAGCAGTACTTC. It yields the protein CASTVGGGPGYEQYF. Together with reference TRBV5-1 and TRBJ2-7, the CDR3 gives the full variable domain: KAGVTQTPRYLIKTRGQQVTLSCSPISGHRSVSWYQQTPGQGLQFLFEYFSETQRNKGNFPGRFSGRQFSNSRSEMNVSTLELGDSALYLCASTVGGGPGYEQYFGPGTRLTVT.

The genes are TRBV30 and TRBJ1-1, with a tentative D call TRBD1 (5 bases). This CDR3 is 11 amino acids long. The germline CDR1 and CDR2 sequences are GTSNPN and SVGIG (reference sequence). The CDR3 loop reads CGQGVTTEAFF. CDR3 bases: TGTGGCCAGGGCGTGACCACTGAAGCTTTCTTT.

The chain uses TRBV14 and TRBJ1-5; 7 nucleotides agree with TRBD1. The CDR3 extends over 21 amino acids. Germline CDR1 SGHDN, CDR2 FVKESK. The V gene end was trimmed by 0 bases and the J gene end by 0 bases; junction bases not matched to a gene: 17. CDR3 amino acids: CASSQDWANRGTIYSNQPQHF. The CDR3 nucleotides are TGTGCCAGCAGCCAAGATTGGGCGAACAGGGGTACGATATATAGCAATCAGCCCCAGCATTTT.

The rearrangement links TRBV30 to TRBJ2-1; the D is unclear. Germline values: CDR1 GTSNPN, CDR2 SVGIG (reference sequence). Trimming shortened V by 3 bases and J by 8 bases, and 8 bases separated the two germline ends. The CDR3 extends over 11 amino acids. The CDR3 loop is CAWRATDEQFF. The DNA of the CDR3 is TGTGCCTGGAGAGCGACGGATGAGCAGTTCTTC.

CDR3 bases: TGTGCCAGCAGCGGTGAGCGGGAGGGATCCTACGAGCAGTACTTC. Translating it yields CASSGEREGSYEQYF. This chain connects TRBV13 to TRBJ2-7, with 10 bases aligning to TRBD2. With V trimmed by 5 bases and J by 1 base, 5 bases remained unmatched. CDR3 length: 15 amino acids. CDR1 and CDR2 (germline): PRHDT, FYEKMQ (reference sequence).

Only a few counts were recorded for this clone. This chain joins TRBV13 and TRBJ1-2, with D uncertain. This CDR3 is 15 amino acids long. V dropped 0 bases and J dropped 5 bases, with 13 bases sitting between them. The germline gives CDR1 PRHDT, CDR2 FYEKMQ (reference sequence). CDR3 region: CASSLGSGSGYGYTF. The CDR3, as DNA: TGTGCCAGCAGCTTAGGTTCGGGATCGGGGTATGGCTACACCTTC.

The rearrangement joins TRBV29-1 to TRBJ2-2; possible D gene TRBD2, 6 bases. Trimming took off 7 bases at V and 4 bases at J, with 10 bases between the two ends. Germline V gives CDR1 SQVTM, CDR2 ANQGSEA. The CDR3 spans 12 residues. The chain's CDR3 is CSAAGSTGELFF. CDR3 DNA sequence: TGCAGCGCGGCGGGGTCCACCGGGGAGCTGTTTTTT.

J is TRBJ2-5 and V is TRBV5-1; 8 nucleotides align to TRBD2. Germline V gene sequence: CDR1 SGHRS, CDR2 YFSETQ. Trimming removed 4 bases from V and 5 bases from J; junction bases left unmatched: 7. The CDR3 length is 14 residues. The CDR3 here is CASSEGLDPETQYF. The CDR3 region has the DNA TGCGCCAGCAGCGAGGGACTAGACCCTGAGACCCAGTACTTC.

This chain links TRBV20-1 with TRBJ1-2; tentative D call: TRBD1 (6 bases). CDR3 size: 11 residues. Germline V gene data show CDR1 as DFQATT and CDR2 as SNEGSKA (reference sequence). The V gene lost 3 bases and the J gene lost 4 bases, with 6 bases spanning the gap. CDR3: CSASRGYGYTF. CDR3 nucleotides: TGCAGTGCTAGCAGGGGCTATGGCTACACCTTC.

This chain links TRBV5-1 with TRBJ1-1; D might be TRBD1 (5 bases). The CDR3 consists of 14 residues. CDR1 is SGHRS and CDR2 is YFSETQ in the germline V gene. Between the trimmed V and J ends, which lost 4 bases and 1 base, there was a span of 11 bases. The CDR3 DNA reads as TGCGCCAGCAGCCGAACCGGGGGGAACACTGAAGCTTTCTTT. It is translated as CASSRTGGNTEAFF.

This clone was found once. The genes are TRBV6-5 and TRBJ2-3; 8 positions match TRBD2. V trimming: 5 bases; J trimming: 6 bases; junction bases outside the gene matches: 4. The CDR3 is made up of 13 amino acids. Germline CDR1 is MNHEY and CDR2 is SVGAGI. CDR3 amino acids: CASSDGGADTQYF. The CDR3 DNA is TGTGCCAGCAGTGACGGGGGGGCCGATACGCAGTATTTT.

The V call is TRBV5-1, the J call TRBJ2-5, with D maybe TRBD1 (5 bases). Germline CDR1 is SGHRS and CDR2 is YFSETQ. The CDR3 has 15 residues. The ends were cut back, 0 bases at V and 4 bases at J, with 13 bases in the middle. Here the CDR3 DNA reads TGCGCCAGCAGCTTGGACGACAGAAGGGGAGAGACCCAGTACTTC. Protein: CASSLDDRRGETQYF.

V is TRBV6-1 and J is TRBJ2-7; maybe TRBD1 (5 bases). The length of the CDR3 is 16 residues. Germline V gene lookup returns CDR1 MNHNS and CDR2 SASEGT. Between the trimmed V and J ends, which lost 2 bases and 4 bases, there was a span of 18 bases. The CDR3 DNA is TGTGCCAGCAGTGAACAGTTCCGGACAAGAGGATACGAGCAGTACTTC. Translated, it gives CASSEQFRTRGYEQYF.

CDR3 nucleotide sequence: TGTGCCAGCAGCGTAACGGGGGGCTTTGGACTCGACGAGCAGTACTTC. This sequence encodes CASSVTGGFGLDEQYF. The V and J genes are TRBV9 and TRBJ2-7, with a possible D match to TRBD2 (7 bases). This CDR3 contains 16 residues. The germline V gene has CDR1 SGDLS and CDR2 YYNGEE. The V gene lost 1 base and the J gene lost 5 bases, with 19 bases spanning the gap.

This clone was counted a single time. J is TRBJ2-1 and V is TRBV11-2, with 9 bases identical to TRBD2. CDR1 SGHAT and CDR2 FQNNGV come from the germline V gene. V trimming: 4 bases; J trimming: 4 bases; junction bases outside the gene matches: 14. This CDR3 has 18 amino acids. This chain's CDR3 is CASSSRGGLAGTYNEQFF. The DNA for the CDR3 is TGTGCCAGCAGCTCCCGCGGGGGGCTAGCGGGGACGTACAATGAGCAGTTCTTC.

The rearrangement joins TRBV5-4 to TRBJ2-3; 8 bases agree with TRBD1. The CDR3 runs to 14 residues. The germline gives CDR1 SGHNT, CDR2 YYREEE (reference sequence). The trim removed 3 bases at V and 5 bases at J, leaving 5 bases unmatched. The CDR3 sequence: CASSSGQDGDTQYF. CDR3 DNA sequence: TGTGCCAGCAGCTCGGGACAGGATGGAGATACGCAGTATTTT.

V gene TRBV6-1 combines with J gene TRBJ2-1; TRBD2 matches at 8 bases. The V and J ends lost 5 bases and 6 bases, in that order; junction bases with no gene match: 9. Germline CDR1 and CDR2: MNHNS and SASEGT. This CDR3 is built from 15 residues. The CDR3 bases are TGTGCCAGCAGTTTGGGACTAGAGATTCGCAATGAGCAGTTCTTC. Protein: CASSLGLEIRNEQFF.

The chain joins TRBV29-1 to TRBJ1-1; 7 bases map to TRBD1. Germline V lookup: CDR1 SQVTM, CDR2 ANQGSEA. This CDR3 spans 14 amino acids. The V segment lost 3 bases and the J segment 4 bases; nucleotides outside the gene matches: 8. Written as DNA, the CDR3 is TGCAGCGTTGACGTACAGGGGAGAGGCACTGAAGCTTTCTTT. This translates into CSVDVQGRGTEAFF.

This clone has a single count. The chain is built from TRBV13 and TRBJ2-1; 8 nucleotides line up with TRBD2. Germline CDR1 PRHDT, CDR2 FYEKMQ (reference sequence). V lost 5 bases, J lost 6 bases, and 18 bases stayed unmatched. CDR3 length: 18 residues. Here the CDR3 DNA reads TGTGCCAGCAGCCTCCCAAGCGACTTAGCGGGGTTAAGCAATGAGCAGTTCTTC. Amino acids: CASSLPSDLAGLSNEQFF.